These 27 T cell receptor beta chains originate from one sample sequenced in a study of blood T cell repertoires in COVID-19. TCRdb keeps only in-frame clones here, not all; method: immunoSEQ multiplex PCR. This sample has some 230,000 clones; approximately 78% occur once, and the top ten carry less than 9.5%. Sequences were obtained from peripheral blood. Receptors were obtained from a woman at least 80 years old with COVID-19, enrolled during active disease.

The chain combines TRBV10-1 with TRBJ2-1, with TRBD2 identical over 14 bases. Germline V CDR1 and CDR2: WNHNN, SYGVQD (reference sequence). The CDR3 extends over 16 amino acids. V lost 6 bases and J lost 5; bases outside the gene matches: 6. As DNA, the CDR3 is TGCGCCAGCAGCGGGACTAGCGGGGGAAATAACAATGAGCAGTTCTTC. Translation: CASSGTSGGNNNEQFF.

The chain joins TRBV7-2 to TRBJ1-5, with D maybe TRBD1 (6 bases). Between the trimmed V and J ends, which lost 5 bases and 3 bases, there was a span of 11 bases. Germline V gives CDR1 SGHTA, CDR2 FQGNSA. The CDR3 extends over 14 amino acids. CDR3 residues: CASSQGRVNQPQHF. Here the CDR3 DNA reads TGTGCCAGCAGCCAGGGGAGGGTCAATCAGCCCCAGCATTTT.

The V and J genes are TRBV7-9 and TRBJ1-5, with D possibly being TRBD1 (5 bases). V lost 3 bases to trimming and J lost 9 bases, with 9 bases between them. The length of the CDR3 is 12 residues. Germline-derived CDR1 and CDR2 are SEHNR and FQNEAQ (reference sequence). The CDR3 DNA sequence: TGTGCCAGCAGCTTCCAGGGCTGGCCCCAGCATTTT. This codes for CASSFQGWPQHF.

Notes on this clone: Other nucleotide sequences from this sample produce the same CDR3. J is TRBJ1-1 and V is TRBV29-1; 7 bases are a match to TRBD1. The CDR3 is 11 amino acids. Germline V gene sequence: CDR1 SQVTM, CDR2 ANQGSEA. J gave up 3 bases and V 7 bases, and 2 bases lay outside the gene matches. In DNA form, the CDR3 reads TGCAGCGCAGGACAGGACACTGAAGCTTTCTTT. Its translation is CSAGQDTEAFF.

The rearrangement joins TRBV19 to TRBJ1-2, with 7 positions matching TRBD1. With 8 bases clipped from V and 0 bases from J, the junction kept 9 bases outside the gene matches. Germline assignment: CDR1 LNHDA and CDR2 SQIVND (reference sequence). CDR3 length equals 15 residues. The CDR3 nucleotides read TGTGCCAGTGGGCCCGGGACAGCGACTAACTATGGCTACACCTTC. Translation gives CASGPGTATNYGYTF.

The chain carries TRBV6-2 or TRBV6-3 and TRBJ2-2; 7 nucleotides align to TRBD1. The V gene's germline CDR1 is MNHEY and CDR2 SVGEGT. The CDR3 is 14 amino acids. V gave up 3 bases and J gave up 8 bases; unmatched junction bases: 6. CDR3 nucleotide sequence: TGTGCCAGCAGTTATCTCTCCAGGGGGGGGGAGCTGTTTTTT. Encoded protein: CASSYLSRGGELFF.

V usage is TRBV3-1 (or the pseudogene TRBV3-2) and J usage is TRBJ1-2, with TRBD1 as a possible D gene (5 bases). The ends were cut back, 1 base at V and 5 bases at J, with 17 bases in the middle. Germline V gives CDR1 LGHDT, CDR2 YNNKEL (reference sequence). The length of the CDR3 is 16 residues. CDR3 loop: CASSQGPAGGAYGYTF. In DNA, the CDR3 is TGTGCCAGCAGCCAAGGTCCCGCGGGAGGGGCTTATGGCTACACCTTC.

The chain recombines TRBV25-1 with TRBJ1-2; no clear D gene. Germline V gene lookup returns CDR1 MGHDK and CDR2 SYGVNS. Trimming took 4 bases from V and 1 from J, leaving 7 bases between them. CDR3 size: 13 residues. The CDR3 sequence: CASSAVNNYGYTF. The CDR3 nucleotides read TGTGCCAGCAGTGCCGTAAATAACTATGGCTACACCTTC.

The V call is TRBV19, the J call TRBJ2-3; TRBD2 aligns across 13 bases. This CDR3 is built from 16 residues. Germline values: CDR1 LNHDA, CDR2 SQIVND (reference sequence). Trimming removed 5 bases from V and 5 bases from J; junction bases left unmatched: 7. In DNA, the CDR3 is TGTGCCAGTAGTTTCGGACTAGCGGGAGCTAGAGATACGCAGTATTTT. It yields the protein CASSFGLAGARDTQYF.

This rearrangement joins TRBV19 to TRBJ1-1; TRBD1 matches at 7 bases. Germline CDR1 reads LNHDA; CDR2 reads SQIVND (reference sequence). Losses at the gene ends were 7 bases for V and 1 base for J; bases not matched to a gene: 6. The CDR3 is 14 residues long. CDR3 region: CASTKGAPNTEAFF. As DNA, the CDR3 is TGTGCCAGTACTAAGGGGGCCCCGAACACTGAAGCTTTCTTT. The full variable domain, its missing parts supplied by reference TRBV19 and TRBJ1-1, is DGGITQSPKYLFRKEGQNVTLSCEQNLNHDAMYWYRQDPGQGLRLIYYSQIVNDFQKGDIAEGYSVSREKKESFPLTVTSAQKNPTAFYLCASTKGAPNTEAFFGQGTRLTVV.

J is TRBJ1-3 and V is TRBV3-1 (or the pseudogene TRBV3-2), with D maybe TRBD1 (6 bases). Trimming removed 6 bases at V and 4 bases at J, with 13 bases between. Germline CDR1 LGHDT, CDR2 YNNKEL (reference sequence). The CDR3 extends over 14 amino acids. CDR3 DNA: TGTGCCAGCAGGCCCGGGACACCCGGAAACACCATATATTTT. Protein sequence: CASRPGTPGNTIYF.

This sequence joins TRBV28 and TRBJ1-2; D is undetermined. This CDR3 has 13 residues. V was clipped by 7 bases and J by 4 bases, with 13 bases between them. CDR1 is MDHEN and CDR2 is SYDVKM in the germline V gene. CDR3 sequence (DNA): TGTGCCAGCAAGAAAGCGGGTTCCTATGGCTACACCTTC. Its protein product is CASKKAGSYGYTF.

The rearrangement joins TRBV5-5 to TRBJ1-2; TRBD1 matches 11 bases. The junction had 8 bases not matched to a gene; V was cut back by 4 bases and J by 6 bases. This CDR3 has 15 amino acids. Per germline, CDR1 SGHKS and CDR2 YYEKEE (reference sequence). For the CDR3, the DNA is TGTGCCAGCAGCCTACAGGGACAGGGGGGAAATGGCTACACCTTC. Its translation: CASSLQGQGGNGYTF.

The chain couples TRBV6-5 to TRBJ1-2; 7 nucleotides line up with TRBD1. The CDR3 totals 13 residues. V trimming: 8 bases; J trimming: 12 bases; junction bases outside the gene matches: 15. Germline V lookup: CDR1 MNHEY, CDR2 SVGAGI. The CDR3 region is CASRPGQQVSHTF. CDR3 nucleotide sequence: TGTGCCAGCCGACCGGGACAGCAGGTTTCGCACACCTTC.

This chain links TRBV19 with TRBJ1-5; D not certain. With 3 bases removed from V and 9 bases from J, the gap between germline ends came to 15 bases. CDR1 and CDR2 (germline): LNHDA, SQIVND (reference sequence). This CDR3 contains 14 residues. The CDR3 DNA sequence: TGTGCCAGTAGTATGACGGCGGGAGCGCGGCCCCAGCATTTT. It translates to CASSMTAGARPQHF.

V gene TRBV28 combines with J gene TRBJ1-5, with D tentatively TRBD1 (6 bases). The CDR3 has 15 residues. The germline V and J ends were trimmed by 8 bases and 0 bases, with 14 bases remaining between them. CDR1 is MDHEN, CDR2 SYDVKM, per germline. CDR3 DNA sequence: TGTGCCAGCCGGGGGGGCCACCATAGCAATCAGCCCCAGCATTTT. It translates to CASRGGHHSNQPQHF.

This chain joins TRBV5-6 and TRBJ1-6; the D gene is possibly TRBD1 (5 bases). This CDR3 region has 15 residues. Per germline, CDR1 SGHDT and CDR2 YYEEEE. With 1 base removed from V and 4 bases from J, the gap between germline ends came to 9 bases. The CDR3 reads CASSLRGLYNSPLHF. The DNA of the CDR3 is TGTGCCAGCAGCTTGAGGGGTCTTTATAATTCACCCCTCCACTTT.

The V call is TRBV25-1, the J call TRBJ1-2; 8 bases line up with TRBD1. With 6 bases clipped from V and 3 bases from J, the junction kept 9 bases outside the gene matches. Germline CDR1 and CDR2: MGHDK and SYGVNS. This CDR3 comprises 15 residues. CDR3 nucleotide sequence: TGTGCCAGCAGATTAACAGGGGGTGGAGACTATGGCTACACCTTC. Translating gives CASRLTGGGDYGYTF.

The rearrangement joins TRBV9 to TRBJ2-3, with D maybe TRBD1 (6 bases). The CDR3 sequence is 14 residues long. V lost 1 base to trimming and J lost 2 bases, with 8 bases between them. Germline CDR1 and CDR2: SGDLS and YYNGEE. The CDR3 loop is CASSVRQVTDTQYF. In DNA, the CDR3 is TGTGCCAGCAGCGTAAGACAGGTCACAGATACGCAGTATTTT.

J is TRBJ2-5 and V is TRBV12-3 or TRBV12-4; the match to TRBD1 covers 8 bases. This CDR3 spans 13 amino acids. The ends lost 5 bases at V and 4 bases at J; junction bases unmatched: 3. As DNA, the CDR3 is TGTGCCAGCAGTACAGGGGGGTCAGAGACCCAGTACTTC. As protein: CASSTGGSETQYF.

The CDR3 loop is CASSPGTGDNSPLHF. The CDR3 coding sequence is TGTGCCAGCAGTCCCGGGACAGGAGATAATTCACCCCTCCACTTT. The J gene is TRBJ1-6, the V gene TRBV6-5; 8 bases line up with TRBD1. J was trimmed by 5 bases and V by 5 bases; bases with no gene match: 5. Germline CDR1 is MNHEY and CDR2 is SVGAGI. The CDR3 totals 15 residues.

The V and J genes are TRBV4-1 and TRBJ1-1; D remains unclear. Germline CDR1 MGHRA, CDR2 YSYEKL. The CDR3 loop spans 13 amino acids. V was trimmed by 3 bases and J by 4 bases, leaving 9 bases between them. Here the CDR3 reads CASSQQRGTEAFF. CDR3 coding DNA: TGCGCCAGCAGCCAGCAGCGCGGCACTGAAGCTTTCTTT.

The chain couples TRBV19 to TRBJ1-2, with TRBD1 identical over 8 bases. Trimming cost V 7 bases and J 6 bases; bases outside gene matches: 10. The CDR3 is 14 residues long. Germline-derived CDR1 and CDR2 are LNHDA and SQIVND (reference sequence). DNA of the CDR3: TGTGCCAGTACCGCCGACCGGGACAGGCATGGCTACACCTTC. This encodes CASTADRDRHGYTF.

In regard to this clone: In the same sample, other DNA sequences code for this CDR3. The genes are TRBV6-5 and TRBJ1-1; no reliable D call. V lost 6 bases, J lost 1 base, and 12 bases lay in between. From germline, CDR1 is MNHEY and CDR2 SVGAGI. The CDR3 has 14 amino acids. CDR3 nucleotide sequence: TGTGCCAGCAGCCCGAGAACGGGGAACACTGAAGCTTTCTTT. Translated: CASSPRTGNTEAFF.

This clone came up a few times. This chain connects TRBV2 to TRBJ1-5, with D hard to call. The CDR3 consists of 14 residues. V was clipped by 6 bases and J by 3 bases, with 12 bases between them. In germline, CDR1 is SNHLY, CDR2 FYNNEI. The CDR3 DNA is TGTGCCAGCAGCTTACAGAGAAACAATCAGCCCCAGCATTTT. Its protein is CASSLQRNNQPQHF.

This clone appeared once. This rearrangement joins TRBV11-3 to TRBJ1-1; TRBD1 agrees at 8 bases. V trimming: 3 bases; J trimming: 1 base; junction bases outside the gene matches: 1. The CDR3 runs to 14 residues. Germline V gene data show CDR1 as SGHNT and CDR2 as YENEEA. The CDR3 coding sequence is TGTGCCAGCAGCTTCAGGGGGCCGAACACTGAAGCTTTCTTT. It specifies CASSFRGPNTEAFF.

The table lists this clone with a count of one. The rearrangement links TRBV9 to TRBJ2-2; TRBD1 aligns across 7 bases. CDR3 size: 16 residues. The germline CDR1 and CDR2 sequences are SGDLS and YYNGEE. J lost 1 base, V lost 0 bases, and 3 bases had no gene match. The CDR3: CASSVGQGRNTGELFF. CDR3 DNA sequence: TGTGCCAGCAGCGTAGGACAGGGCCGGAACACCGGGGAGCTGTTTTTT.